This TCR beta chain was sequenced in a study of blood T cell repertoires in COVID-19. At the level of the study: Whether acute or convalescent, the COVID-19 samples came from the United States, Italy and Spain. T cells, B-cell-depleted T cells, or PBMCs supplied cDNA or gDNA.

The CDR3 runs to 14 residues. CDR1 MNHEY and CDR2 SVGAGI come from the germline V gene. V trimming: 7 bases; J trimming: 3 bases; junction bases outside the gene matches: 5. A Seattle source enrolled patients during active infection and followed them longitudinally. Per the original methods: Reference gene primer amplification yielded estimated nucleated cell counts. Only in-frame clones appear in the TCRdb table, and some are missing; sequencing was by immunoSEQ multiplex PCR. That table supplies the V and J calls and clone size; D and trimming were determined from the DNA. The table lists fewer than 300,000 clones, approximately 84% of them singletons, with 15% to 19% in the top ten.

This clonotype originated in a person aged 65-85 years with COVID-19, enrolled during active disease. Specimen: peripheral blood. The genes are TRBV6-5 and TRBJ2-7; 11 nucleotides line up with TRBD1. The CDR3 reads CASTGTGGDYEQYF. CDR3 DNA sequence: TGTGCCAGCACCGGGACAGGGGGGGACTACGAGCAGTACTTC.